These 17 T cell receptor beta chains came from one sample sequenced in a study of OX40 agonist ivuxolimab in advanced cancers. TCRdb keeps only in-frame clones here, not all; method: immunoSEQ multiplex PCR. This table has about 36,000 clones, about 70% appearing once. Sequencing used CD4+ or CD8+ T cells sorted from blood, obtained in a trial of the OX40 agonist ivuxolimab. Receptors were obtained from an adult with an advanced solid tumor such as melanoma, head and neck, liver or kidney cancer.

V gene TRBV5-1 combines with J gene TRBJ2-3; a weak D match, TRBD2 (7 bases). V lost 7 bases, J lost 4 bases, and 16 bases lay in between. CDR1 and CDR2 from the germline V gene are SGHRS and YFSETQ. CDR3 length equals 14 residues. The CDR3, as DNA: TGCGCCAGCTGGACGGGGGGCAGCGCAGATACGCAGTATTTT. The encoded protein is CASWTGGSADTQYF.

The CDR3 DNA reads TGCGCCAGCAGCCAACTCGCGGGACTGGTTTCTGAAGCTTTCTTT. It specifies CASSQLAGLVSEAFF. The chain couples TRBV4-1 to TRBJ1-1; D possibly corresponds to TRBD1 (5 bases). Germline loops: CDR1 MGHRA, CDR2 YSYEKL. This CDR3 spans 15 amino acids. Trimming removed 2 bases from V and 6 bases from J, with 16 bases in between.

The rearrangement joins TRBV27 to TRBJ1-2; D gene uncertain. CDR1 MNHEY and CDR2 SMNVEV come from the germline V gene (reference sequence). This CDR3 region has 13 residues. Between the trimmed V and J ends, which lost 6 bases and 4 bases, there was a span of 12 bases. The CDR3 is CASSRGGSYGYTF. The CDR3 coding sequence is TGTGCCAGCAGCCGAGGAGGGTCCTATGGCTACACCTTC.

V gene TRBV14 combines with J gene TRBJ1-3; D is unclear. Germline values: CDR1 SGHDN, CDR2 FVKESK. The ends were cut back, 1 base at V and 7 bases at J, with 5 bases in the middle. The CDR3 has 12 residues. CDR3 in amino acids: CASSQGGNTIYF. Here the CDR3 DNA reads TGTGCCAGCAGCCAAGGGGGTAACACCATATATTTT.

The chain combines TRBV5-4 with TRBJ1-5, with 7 positions matching TRBD1. Germline trimming cut 0 bases from V and 4 bases from J; bases unmatched to any gene: 1. This CDR3 comprises 14 residues. Germline CDR1 and CDR2: SGHNT and YYREEE (reference sequence). DNA of the CDR3: TGTGCCAGCAGCTTGGAGGGACAGAATCAGCCCCAGCATTTT. Translated: CASSLEGQNQPQHF.

In its sample, this clone was seen once. The chain combines TRBV19 with TRBJ2-3, with TRBD2 matching 9 bases. The V segment lost 4 bases and the J segment 10 bases; nucleotides outside the gene matches: 6. The CDR3 has 13 amino acids. CDR1 LNHDA and CDR2 SQIVND come from the germline V gene (reference sequence). The CDR3 is CASSTGLAFAQYF. In DNA, the CDR3 is TGTGCCAGTAGTACGGGACTAGCATTTGCGCAGTATTTT.

The chain recombines TRBV10-1 with TRBJ1-1; 8 nucleotides agree with TRBD1. Trimming removed 5 bases from V and 4 bases from J; junction bases left unmatched: 6. Germline CDR1 and CDR2: WNHNN and SYGVQD (reference sequence). The CDR3 is made up of 14 amino acids. The chain's CDR3 is CASSSGQGVTEAFF. The CDR3 region has the DNA TGCGCCAGCAGTTCAGGACAGGGAGTCACTGAAGCTTTCTTT.

The CDR3 DNA is TGTGCCAGCAGCCGCGGCCGTAGCTCCTATAATTCACCCCTCCACTTT. It translates to CASSRGRSSYNSPLHF. The chain has TRBV11-2 and TRBJ1-6; D is undetermined. V gave up 5 bases and J gave up 0 bases, with 11 bases separating them. CDR1 is SGHAT and CDR2 is FQNNGV in the germline V gene. CDR3 size: 16 residues.

The chain joins TRBV14 to TRBJ1-2; no reliable D call. The CDR3 runs 13 residues. V was trimmed by 5 bases and J by 5 bases, leaving 12 bases between them. The V gene's germline CDR1 is SGHDN and CDR2 FVKESK. The chain's CDR3 is CASSDEVGYGYTF. The CDR3 DNA sequence: TGTGCCAGCAGCGACGAAGTTGGTTATGGCTACACCTTC.

The chain combines TRBV5-4 with TRBJ2-1, with D possibly being TRBD2 (5 bases). Trimming took 4 bases from V and 8 from J, leaving 13 bases between them. CDR3 length: 13 amino acids. Per germline, CDR1 SGHNT and CDR2 YYREEE (reference sequence). The CDR3 loop is CASSPQRRDEQFF. The CDR3 coding sequence is TGTGCCAGCAGCCCCCAGAGGCGGGATGAGCAGTTCTTC.

The chain couples TRBV7-2 to TRBJ2-3, with 12 bases matching TRBD2. Trimming took 4 bases from V and 9 from J; bases not matched to a gene: 8. Germline-derived CDR1 and CDR2 are SGHTA and FQGNSA. The CDR3 sequence is 15 residues long. CDR3 nucleotide sequence: TGTGCCAGCAGCTCACTAGCGGGGGGAATCGGCACGCAGTATTTT. This translates into CASSSLAGGIGTQYF.

The V gene is TRBV9, the J gene TRBJ2-5; D is uncertain. The tail of the sequence fits TRBJ2-7 better, so the J call may be wrong. The CDR3 runs to 13 residues. The germline V gene has CDR1 SGDLS and CDR2 YYNGEE. Here the CDR3 DNA reads TGTGCCAGCAGCGCGGGCAGAGACTACGAGCAGTACTTC. This encodes CASSAGRDYEQYF.

This clone was counted only a few times. The sample contains more than one DNA sequence encoding this CDR3. The chain carries TRBV11-3 and TRBJ2-3; the D is unclear. This CDR3 spans 14 amino acids. The ends were cut back, 1 base at V and 0 bases at J, with 5 bases in the middle. Germline lookup yields CDR1 SGHNT and CDR2 YENEEA. CDR3 residues: CASSLGRSTDTQYF. The CDR3 coding sequence is TGTGCCAGCAGCTTAGGTCGTAGCACAGATACGCAGTATTTT.

The rearrangement uses TRBV29-1 and TRBJ2-7, with TRBD1 matching over 11 bases. The CDR3 runs to 13 residues. V was pared by 4 bases and J by 3 bases, with 2 bases of the junction left unmatched. Germline loops: CDR1 SQVTM, CDR2 ANQGSEA. The CDR3 DNA sequence: TGCAGCGTTGGGACAGGGGGCTTCTACGAGCAGTACTTC. Translation gives CSVGTGGFYEQYF.

The table lists this clone with a count of one. The chain links TRBV5-6 to TRBJ2-1; tentative D call: TRBD2 (5 bases). There are 13 residues in the CDR3. The germline V and J ends were trimmed by 2 bases and 7 bases, with 10 bases remaining between them. The germline CDR1 and CDR2 sequences are SGHDT and YYEEEE. In nucleotides, the CDR3 is TGTGCCAGCAGCTTAGGACTTACTAATGAGCAGTTCTTC. This sequence encodes CASSLGLTNEQFF.

J is TRBJ1-1 and V is TRBV7-9; no reliable D call. V was pared by 5 bases and J by 4 bases, with 17 bases between. Germline CDR1 is SEHNR and CDR2 is FQNEAQ (reference sequence). This CDR3 has 15 amino acids. CDR3 sequence: CASSGTGNRGTEAFF. CDR3 DNA: TGTGCCAGCAGCGGCACCGGGAATCGCGGCACTGAAGCTTTCTTT.

The chain combines TRBV11-2 with TRBJ2-1; D call uncertain. V was shortened by 2 bases and J by 0 bases, with 8 bases between the two germline ends. This CDR3 spans 15 amino acids. Looked up from germline, CDR1 is SGHAT and CDR2 is FQNNGV. CDR3 coding DNA: TGTGCCAGCAGCTTACTCGGCAGCTCCTACAATGAGCAGTTCTTC. Translating gives CASSLLGSSYNEQFF.